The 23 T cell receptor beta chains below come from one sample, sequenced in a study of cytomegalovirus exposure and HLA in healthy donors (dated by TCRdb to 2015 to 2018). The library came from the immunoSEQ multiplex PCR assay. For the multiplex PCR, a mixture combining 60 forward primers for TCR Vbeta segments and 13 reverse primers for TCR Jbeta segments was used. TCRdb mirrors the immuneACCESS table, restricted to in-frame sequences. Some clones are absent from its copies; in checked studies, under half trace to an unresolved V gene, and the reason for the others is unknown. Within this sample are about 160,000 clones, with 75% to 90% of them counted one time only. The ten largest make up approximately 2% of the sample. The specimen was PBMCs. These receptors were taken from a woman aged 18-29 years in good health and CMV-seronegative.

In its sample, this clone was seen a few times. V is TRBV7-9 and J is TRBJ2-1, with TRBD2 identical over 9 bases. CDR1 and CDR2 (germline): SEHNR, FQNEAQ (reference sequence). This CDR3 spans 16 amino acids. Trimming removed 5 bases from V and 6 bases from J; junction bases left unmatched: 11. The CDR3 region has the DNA TGTGCCAGCAGCCCCTTCGGCGCGGGAGGGGTCAATGAGCAGTTCTTC. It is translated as CASSPFGAGGVNEQFF.

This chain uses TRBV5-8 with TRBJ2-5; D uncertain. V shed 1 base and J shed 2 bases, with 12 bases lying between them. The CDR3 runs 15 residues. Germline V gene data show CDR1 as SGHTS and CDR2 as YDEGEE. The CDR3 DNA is TGTGCCAGCAGCTTGAACCTGGGCGTTCAAGAGACCCAGTACTTC. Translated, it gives CASSLNLGVQETQYF.

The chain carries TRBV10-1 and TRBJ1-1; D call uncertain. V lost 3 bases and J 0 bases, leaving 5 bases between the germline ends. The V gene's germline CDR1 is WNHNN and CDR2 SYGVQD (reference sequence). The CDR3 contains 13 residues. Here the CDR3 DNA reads TGCGCCAGCAGTGATTATCTGAACACTGAAGCTTTCTTT. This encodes CASSDYLNTEAFF.

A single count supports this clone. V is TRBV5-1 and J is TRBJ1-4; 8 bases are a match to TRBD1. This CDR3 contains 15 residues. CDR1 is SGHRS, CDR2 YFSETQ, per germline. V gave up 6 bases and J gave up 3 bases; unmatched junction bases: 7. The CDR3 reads CASTVGQGANEKLFF. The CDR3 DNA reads TGCGCCAGCACGGTCGGACAGGGAGCTAATGAAAAACTGTTTTTT.

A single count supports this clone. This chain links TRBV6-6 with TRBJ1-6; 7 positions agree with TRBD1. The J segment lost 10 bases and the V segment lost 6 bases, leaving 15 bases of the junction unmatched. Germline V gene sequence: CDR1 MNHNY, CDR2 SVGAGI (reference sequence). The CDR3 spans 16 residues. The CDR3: CASSFNRQGGGSPLHF. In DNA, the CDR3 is TGTGCCAGCAGCTTCAACCGACAGGGTGGTGGCTCACCCCTCCACTTT.

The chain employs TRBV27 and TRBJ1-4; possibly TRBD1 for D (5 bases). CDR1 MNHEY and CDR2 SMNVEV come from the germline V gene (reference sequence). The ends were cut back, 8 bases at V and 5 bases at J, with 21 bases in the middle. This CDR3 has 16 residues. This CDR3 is CASRLIAGFGNEKLFF. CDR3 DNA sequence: TGTGCCAGCCGACTTATCGCAGGGTTTGGAAATGAAAAACTGTTTTTT.

DNA for the CDR3: TGCGCCAGCCGCCATGGACAGACCCCCTACGAGCAGTACTTC. Its protein is CASRHGQTPYEQYF. The rearrangement joins TRBV5-1 to TRBJ2-5; the D gene is possibly TRBD1 (6 bases). The DNA end lines up better with TRBJ2-7; the J call may be wrong. The CDR3 extends over 14 amino acids. CDR1 is SGHRS and CDR2 is YFSETQ in the germline V gene.

The CDR3 protein is CATRTGANTEAFF. CDR3 nucleotide sequence: TGTGCCACACGGACAGGGGCGAACACTGAAGCTTTCTTT. The chain carries TRBV19 and TRBJ1-1, with TRBD1 matching over 9 bases. Germline CDR1 is LNHDA and CDR2 is SQIVND (reference sequence). Losses at the gene ends were 10 bases for V and 1 base for J; bases not matched to a gene: 4. The CDR3 spans 13 residues.

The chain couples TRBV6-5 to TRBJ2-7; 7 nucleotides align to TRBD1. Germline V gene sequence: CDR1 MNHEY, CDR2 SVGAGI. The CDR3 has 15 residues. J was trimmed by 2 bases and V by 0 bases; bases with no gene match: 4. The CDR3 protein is CASSYSVDRTYEQYF. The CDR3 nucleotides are TGTGCCAGCAGTTACTCGGTGGACAGGACCTACGAGCAGTACTTC.

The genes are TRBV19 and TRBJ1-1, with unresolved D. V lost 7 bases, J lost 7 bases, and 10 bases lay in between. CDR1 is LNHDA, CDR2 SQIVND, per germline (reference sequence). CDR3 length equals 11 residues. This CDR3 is CASIVPGEAFF. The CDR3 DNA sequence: TGTGCCAGTATAGTTCCCGGTGAAGCTTTCTTT.

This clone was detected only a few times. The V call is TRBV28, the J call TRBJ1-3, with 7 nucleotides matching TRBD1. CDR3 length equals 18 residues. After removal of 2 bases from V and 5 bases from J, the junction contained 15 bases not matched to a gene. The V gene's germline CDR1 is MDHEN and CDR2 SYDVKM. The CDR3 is CASSLVQGTAEGRNTIYF. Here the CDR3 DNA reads TGTGCCAGCAGTTTAGTCCAGGGGACAGCGGAGGGTCGAAACACCATATATTTT.

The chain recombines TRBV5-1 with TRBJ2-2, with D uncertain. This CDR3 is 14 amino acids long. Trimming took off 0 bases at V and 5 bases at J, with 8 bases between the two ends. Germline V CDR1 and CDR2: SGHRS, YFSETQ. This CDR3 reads CASSLVGQTGELFF. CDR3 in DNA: TGCGCCAGCAGCTTGGTTGGCCAGACCGGGGAGCTGTTTTTT.

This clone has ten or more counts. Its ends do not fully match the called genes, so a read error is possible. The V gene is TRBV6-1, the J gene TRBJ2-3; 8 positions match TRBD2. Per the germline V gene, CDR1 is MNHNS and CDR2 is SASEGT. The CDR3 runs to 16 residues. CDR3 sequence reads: CASTELAGQSTDTQYF. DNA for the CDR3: TGTGCCAGCACTGAATTAGCGGGGCAAAGCACAGATACGCAGTATTTT.

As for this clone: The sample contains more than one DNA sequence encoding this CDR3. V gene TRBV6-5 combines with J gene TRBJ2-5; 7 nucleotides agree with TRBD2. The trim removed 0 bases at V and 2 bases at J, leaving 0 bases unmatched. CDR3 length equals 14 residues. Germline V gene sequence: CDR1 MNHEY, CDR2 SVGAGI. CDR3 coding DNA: TGTGCCAGCAGTTACTCGGGACTACAAGAGACCCAGTACTTC. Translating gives CASSYSGLQETQYF.

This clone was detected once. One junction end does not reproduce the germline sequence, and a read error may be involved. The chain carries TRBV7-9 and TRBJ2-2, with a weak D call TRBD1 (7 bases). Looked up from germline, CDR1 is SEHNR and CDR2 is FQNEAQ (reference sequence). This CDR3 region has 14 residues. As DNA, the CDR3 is TGTTCCAGCAGGCGGGACAGTACCACCGGGGAGCTGTTTTTT. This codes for CSSRRDSTTGELFF.

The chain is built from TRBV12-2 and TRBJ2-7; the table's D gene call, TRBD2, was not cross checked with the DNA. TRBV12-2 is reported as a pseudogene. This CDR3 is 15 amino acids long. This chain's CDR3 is CASRLVAGERYEQYF. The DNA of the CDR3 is TGTGCAAGTCGCTTAGTTGCGGGAGAACGGTACGAGCAGTACTTC.

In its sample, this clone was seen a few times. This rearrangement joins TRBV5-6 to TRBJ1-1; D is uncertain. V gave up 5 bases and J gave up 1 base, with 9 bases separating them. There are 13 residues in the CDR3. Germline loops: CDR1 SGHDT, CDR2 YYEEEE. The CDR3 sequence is CASSGLSNTEAFF. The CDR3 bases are TGTGCCAGCAGTGGACTTTCGAACACTGAAGCTTTCTTT.

The CDR3 DNA follows: TGTGCCAGTAGTATAGATCTAGCGGAGGGGGGCCCAGATACGCAGTATTTT. Translating it yields CASSIDLAEGGPDTQYF. This chain connects TRBV19 to TRBJ2-3, with D possibly being TRBD2 (7 bases). This CDR3 contains 17 residues. CDR1 and CDR2 (germline): LNHDA, SQIVND (reference sequence). Deletions cut 0 bases from V and 4 bases from J, with 17 bases between.

CDR3 nucleotide sequence: TGTGCCAGCAGAGATATACCGGGACTAGCGGGAGGTTCCTCCTACGAGCAGTACTTC. It codes for CASRDIPGLAGGSSYEQYF. The gene calls are TRBV6-4 and TRBJ2-7; 15 positions agree with TRBD2. The CDR3 has 19 amino acids. Germline assignment: CDR1 MRHNA and CDR2 SNTAGT. The junction had 12 bases not matched to a gene; V was cut back by 6 bases and J by 0 bases.

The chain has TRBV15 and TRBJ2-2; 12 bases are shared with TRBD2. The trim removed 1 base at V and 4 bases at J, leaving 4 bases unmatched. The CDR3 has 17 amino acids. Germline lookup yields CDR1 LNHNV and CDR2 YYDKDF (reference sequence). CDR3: CATSRGGLAGRTGELFF. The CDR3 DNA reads TGTGCCACCAGCAGAGGGGGACTAGCGGGCCGCACCGGGGAGCTGTTTTTT.

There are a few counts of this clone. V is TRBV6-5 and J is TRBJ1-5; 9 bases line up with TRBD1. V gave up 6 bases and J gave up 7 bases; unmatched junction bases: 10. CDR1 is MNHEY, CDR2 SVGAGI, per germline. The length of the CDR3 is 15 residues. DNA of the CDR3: TGTGCCAGCAGCTCCGGGACAGGGTTTCGGCAGCCCCAGCATTTT. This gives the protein CASSSGTGFRQPQHF.

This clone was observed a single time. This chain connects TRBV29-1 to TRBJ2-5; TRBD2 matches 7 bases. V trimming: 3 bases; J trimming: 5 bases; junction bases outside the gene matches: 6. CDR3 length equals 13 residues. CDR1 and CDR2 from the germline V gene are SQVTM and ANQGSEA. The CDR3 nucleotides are TGCAGCGTTGAGACGGGGGGTAGGGAGACCCAGTACTTC. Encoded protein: CSVETGGRETQYF.

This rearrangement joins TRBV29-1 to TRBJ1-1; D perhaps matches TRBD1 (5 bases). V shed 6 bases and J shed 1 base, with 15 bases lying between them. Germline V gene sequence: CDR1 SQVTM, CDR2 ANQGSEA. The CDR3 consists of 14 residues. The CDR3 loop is CSVRLQDPNTEAFF. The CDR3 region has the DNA TGCAGCGTACGCCTACAGGATCCGAACACTGAAGCTTTCTTT.